This TCR beta chain comes out of a study of T cell changes during pregnancy in multiple sclerosis. This CDR3 spans 13 amino acids. Germline lookup yields CDR1 SEHNR and CDR2 FQNEAQ (reference sequence). With V trimmed by 6 bases and J by 7 bases, 6 bases remained unmatched. Here immunoSEQ multiplex PCR was the method, and the copy in TCRdb shows in-frame clones only, minus some. Of approximately 17,000 clones in the sample, approximately 95% are singletons; the top ten hold approximately 0.82%. The sample was peripheral blood, taken in the third trimester of pregnancy. This TCR derives from a female donor with multiple sclerosis, enrolled in a pregnancy study. This rearrangement joins TRBV7-9 to TRBJ1-5; 7 positions agree with TRBD1. The CDR3 nucleotides are TGTGCCAGCAGTCGACAGGGTGGCCAGCCCCAGCATTTT. Translating gives CASSRQGGQPQHF.